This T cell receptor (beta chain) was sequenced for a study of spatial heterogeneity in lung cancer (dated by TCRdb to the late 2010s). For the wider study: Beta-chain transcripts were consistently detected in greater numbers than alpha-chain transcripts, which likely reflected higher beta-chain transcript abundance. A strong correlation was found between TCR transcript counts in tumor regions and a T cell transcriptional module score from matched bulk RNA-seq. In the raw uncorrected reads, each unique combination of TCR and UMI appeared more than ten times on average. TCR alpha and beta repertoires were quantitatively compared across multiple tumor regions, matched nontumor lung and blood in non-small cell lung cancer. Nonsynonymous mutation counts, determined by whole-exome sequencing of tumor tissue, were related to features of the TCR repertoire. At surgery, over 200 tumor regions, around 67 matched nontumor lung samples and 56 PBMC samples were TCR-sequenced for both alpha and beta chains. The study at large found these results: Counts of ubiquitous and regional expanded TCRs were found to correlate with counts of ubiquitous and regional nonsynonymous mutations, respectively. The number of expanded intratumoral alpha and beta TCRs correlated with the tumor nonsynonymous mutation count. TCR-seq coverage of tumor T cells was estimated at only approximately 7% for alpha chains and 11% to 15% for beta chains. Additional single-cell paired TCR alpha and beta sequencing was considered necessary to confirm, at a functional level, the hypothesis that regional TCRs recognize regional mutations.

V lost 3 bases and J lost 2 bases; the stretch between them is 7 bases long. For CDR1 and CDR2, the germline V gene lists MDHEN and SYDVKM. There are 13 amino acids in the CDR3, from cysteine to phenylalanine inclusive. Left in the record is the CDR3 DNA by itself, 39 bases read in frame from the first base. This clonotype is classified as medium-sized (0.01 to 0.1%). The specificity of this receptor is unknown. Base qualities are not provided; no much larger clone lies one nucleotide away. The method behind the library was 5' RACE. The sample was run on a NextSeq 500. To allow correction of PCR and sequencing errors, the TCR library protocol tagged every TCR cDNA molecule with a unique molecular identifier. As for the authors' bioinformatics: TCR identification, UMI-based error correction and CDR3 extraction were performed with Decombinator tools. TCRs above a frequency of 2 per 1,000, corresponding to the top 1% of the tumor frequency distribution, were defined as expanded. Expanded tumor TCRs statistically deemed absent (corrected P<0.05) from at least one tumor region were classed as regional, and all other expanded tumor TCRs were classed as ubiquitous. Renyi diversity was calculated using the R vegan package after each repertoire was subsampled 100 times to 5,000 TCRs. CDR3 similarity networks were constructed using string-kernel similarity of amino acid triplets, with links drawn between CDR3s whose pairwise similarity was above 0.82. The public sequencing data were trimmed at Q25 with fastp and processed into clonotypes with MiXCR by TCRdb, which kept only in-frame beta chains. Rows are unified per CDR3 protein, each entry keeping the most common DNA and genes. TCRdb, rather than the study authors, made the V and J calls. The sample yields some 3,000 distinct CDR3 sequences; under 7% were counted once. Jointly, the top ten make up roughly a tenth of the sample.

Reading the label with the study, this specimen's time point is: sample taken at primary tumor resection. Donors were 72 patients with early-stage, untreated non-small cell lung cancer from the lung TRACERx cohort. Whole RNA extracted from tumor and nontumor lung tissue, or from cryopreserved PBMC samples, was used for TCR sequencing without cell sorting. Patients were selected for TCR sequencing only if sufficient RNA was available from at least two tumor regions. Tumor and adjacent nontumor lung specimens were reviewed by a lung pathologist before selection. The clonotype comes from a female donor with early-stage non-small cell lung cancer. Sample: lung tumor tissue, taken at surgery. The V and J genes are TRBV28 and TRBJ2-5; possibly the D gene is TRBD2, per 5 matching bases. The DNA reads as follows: TGTGCCAGCAGTTTCGAGGGTCAAGAGACCCAGTACTTC. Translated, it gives CASSFEGQETQYF.